This T cell receptor beta chain is drawn from a study of blood T cell repertoires in COVID-19. Study-wide background: Researchers got acute and convalescent COVID-19 samples from the United States, Italy and Spain.

TCRdb keeps only in-frame clones here, not all; method: immunoSEQ multiplex PCR. The sample lists fewer than 250,000 clones; around 82% were seen once. The CDR3 is made up of 16 amino acids. V was clipped by 0 bases and J by 6 bases; unmatched bases: 11. The germline gives CDR1 SGHRS, CDR2 YFSETQ. This chain uses TRBV5-1 with TRBJ2-7; 8 bases are shared with TRBD2. The origin of this receptor is a woman between 35 and 50 years old with active or convalescent COVID-19. Material for sequencing was peripheral blood. The CDR3 spells CASSLARSSGPSEQYF. The CDR3 DNA follows: TGCGCCAGCAGCTTGGCGCGGTCTAGCGGGCCTTCCGAGCAGTACTTC.